This T cell receptor beta chain is drawn from a study of cytomegalovirus exposure and HLA in healthy donors. The donors, nominally healthy at sampling, likely had unrecorded immune exposures. Findings of the study overall: Owing to their indistinguishability, certain V segments, notably TRBV6-2 and TRBV6-3, were excluded.

A note on this clone: The antigen is not known.

The PCR had 60 Vbeta and 13 Jbeta primers. TCRdb's copy holds only in-frame clones and misses some; the assay was immunoSEQ multiplex PCR. Among under 150,000 clones listed, more than 60% were seen once. Between the trimmed V and J ends, which lost 5 bases and 4 bases, there was a span of 13 bases. There are 14 residues in the CDR3. Germline V CDR1 and CDR2: PRHDT, FYEKMQ (reference sequence). This TCR derives from a male donor in good health and CMV-seronegative. Specimen: PBMCs. The chain employs TRBV13 and TRBJ2-3; D is perhaps TRBD1 (6 bases). CDR3 DNA sequence: TGTGCCAGCAGCGAGGGACACGGGGCAGATACGCAGTATTTT. Protein product: CASSEGHGADTQYF. The whole variable domain, remainder taken from reference TRBV13 and TRBJ2-3, is AAGVIQSPRHLIKEKRETATLKCYPIPRHDTVYWYQQGPGQDPQFLISFYEKMQSDKGSIPDRFSAQQFSDYHSELNMSSLELGDSALYFCASSEGHGADTQYFGPGTRLTVL.